These 3 T cell receptor beta chains came from one sample sequenced in a study of T cells in Graves' hyperthyroidism and ophthalmopathy. Amplified regions were TCR beta CDR3 sequences from RNA transcripts. First-round RT-PCR targeting the TCR CDR3 was performed with the HTBI primer set. TCRdb processed the multiplex PCR reads anew with MiXCR; each CDR3 protein has one entry. Altogether roughly 580,000 distinct CDR3 sequences are present, approximately 13% being singletons, with the ten largest covering more than 5%. The sequenced sample was blood. The receptors originated from a woman in her 30s with Graves' hyperthyroidism that later progressed to Graves' ophthalmopathy.

This clonotype was observed many times. The chain recombines TRBV30 with TRBJ2-3; 9 bases are shared with TRBD1. Germline V gene sequence: CDR1 GTSNPN, CDR2 SVGIG (reference sequence). CDR3 length: 15 amino acids. V shed 7 bases, J shed 3 bases, and the junction held 11 bases outside the gene matches. CDR3 sequence (DNA): TGTGCCTTACGGCCGGGACAGGGTTGGACAGATACGCAGTATTTT. Its protein is CALRPGQGWTDTQYF.

The table lists this clonotype with many counts. The chain carries TRBV7-8 and TRBJ2-7, with 11 bases matching TRBD2. Germline V lookup: CDR1 SGHVS, CDR2 FQNEAQ. The CDR3 is 15 amino acids. V was pared by 5 bases and J by 3 bases, with 6 bases of the junction left unmatched. The CDR3 coding sequence is TGTGCCAGCAGCCTAACGGGACTAGCGGACTACGAGCAGTACTTC. It specifies CASSLTGLADYEQYF. The whole variable domain, remainder taken from reference TRBV7-8 and TRBJ2-7, is GAGVSQSPRYKVAKRGQDVALRCDPISGHVSLFWYQQALGQGPEFLTYFQNEAQLDKSGLPSDRFFAERPEGSVSTLKIQRTQQEDSAVYLCASSLTGLADYEQYFGPGTRLTVT.

The sample holds many counts of this clonotype. A junction end diverges from the germline sequence, so it may reflect a read error. The rearrangement links TRBV29-1 to TRBJ2-6, with 10 bases lining up with TRBD1. CDR1 is SQVTM, CDR2 ANQGSEA, per germline. CDR3 size: 15 residues. CDR3 amino acids: CSVEDRGRGANVLTF. The CDR3, as DNA: TGCAGCGTGGAAGACAGGGGGCGTGGGGCCAACGTCCTGACTTTC.